This is a list of T cell receptor beta chains from one sample in a study of blood T cells in healthy people across ages. TCRdb re-called the 5' RACE reads with MiXCR, one entry per CDR3 protein. The table lists 1.5 million to 2 million distinct CDR3 sequences, around 36% of them singletons. Source material: blood. Receptors were obtained from a young woman in good health. The CDR3 runs from the conserved cysteine through the conserved F or W. A D gene is named only where the DNA matches it firmly. Size is omitted from some rows. Given values are once, few, many or a class for expanded clones.

cdr3_aa: CASNPTGEVYNEQFF
cdr3_nt: TGTGCCAGCAATCCCACAGGGGAAGTCTACAATGAGCAGTTCTTC
clone_size: -
v_call: TRBV25-1
j_call: TRBJ2-1
d_call: TRBD1

cdr3_aa: CASSPLLGSPELDTQYF
cdr3_nt: TGTGCCAGCAGCCCACTTCTCGGAAGCCCTGAACTTGATACGCAGTATTTT
clone_size: -
v_call: TRBV14
j_call: TRBJ2-3
d_call: -

cdr3_aa: CSAGDTYGYTF
cdr3_nt: TGCAGTGCTGGAGACACCTATGGCTACACCTTC
clone_size: -
v_call: TRBV20-1
j_call: TRBJ1-2
d_call: -

cdr3_aa: CASSHDSAGEQFF
cdr3_nt: TGTGCCAGCAGCCATGACTCGGCCGGTGAGCAGTTCTTC
clone_size: many
v_call: TRBV27
j_call: TRBJ2-1
d_call: -

cdr3_aa: CSADGQGADTQYF
cdr3_nt: TGCAGTGCCGACGGGCAGGGGGCAGATACGCAGTATTTT
clone_size: many
v_call: TRBV20-1
j_call: TRBJ2-3
d_call: TRBD1

cdr3_aa: CSVEPRLAGGHNEQFF
cdr3_nt: TGCAGCGTTGAACCGCGACTAGCCGGGGGCCACAATGAGCAGTTCTTC
clone_size: -
v_call: TRBV29-1
j_call: TRBJ2-1
d_call: -

cdr3_aa: CASSENVFGVTEAFF
cdr3_nt: TGTGCCAGCAGTGAAAATGTATTCGGGGTAACTGAAGCTTTCTTT
clone_size: few
v_call: TRBV6-1
j_call: TRBJ1-1
d_call: -

cdr3_aa: CSASGSVSYNEQFF
cdr3_nt: TGCAGTGCTAGCGGTAGTGTCTCCTACAATGAGCAGTTCTTC
clone_size: few
v_call: TRBV20-1
j_call: TRBJ2-1
d_call: -

cdr3_aa: CASSQDRGALNEQFF
cdr3_nt: TGCGCCAGCAGCCAAGACAGGGGGGCCTTGAATGAGCAGTTCTTC
clone_size: few
v_call: TRBV4-1
j_call: TRBJ2-1
d_call: -

cdr3_aa: CASGPDRGTEQYF
cdr3_nt: TGTGCCAGCGGGCCGGACAGGGGAACCGAGCAGTACTTC
clone_size: few
v_call: TRBV2
j_call: TRBJ2-7
d_call: TRBD1

cdr3_aa: CATSRRGQGMDTEAFF
cdr3_nt: TGTGCCACCAGCAGAAGGGGACAGGGGATGGACACTGAAGCTTTCTTT
clone_size: -
v_call: TRBV15
j_call: TRBJ1-1
d_call: TRBD1